These 30 T cell receptor beta chains came from one sample sequenced in a study of T-cell memory formation after mild COVID-19. Each CDR3 protein gets one entry after TCRdb re-called the 5' RACE reads with MiXCR. The table lists approximately 440,000 distinct CDR3 sequences, 20% of them singletons, with 8.4% in the top ten. The sample was PBMCs or a T cell subset sorted from them (not recorded which). The receptors here all came from an adult woman who had mild COVID-19 (a few samples of this study predate the infection). Cell type and time point are not known.

Notes on this clonotype: Sequence at one end of the junction differs from germline and may be a read error. The genes are TRBV29-1 and TRBJ1-1, with D maybe TRBD1 (5 bases). This CDR3 comprises 13 residues. The V gene's germline CDR1 is SQVTM and CDR2 ANQGSEA. CDR3 nucleotides: TGCAGCGTTCAAGAGGGGAGTAGAACTGAAGCTTTCTTT. It translates to CSVQEGSRTEAFF.

This clonotype has only a few counts. J is TRBJ2-3 and V is TRBV5-1; D might be TRBD1 (5 bases). The ends were cut back, 1 base at V and 4 bases at J, with 13 bases in the middle. The CDR3 loop spans 15 amino acids. Germline V gene data show CDR1 as SGHRS and CDR2 as YFSETQ. The CDR3 loop reads CASSLQGRLADTQYF. The DNA for the CDR3 is TGCGCCAGCAGCTTGCAGGGTAGGTTGGCAGATACGCAGTATTTT.

At least ten counts were recorded for this clonotype. V gene TRBV4-1 combines with J gene TRBJ2-1; perhaps TRBD2 as D (6 bases). Trimming stripped 0 bases from V and 3 bases from J, with 6 bases between. Germline V gene data show CDR1 as MGHRA and CDR2 as YSYEKL. The CDR3 is 14 residues long. CDR3 in amino acids: CASSQERDYNEQFF. In DNA, the CDR3 is TGCGCCAGCAGCCAAGAGCGGGACTACAATGAGCAGTTCTTC.

The chain links TRBV7-2 to TRBJ2-3, with D unresolved. V lost 1 base and J lost 1, with 9 bases in between. In germline, CDR1 is SGHTA, CDR2 FQGNSA. The CDR3 extends over 15 amino acids. DNA for the CDR3: TGTGCCAGCAGCTTAGTAAAGACTGGCACAGATACGCAGTATTTT. It yields the protein CASSLVKTGTDTQYF.

The chain recombines TRBV20-1 with TRBJ2-5; D ambiguous. V shed 6 bases and J shed 5 bases, with 10 bases lying between them. CDR3 length: 11 residues. Looked up from germline, CDR1 is DFQATT and CDR2 is SNEGSKA (reference sequence). The CDR3 region is CSAEYGETQYF. The DNA for the CDR3 is TGCAGTGCAGAGTATGGGGAGACCCAGTACTTC.

The rearrangement uses TRBV6-5 and TRBJ1-5; TRBD1 matches at 7 bases. Trimming cost V 6 bases and J 0 bases; bases outside gene matches: 8. CDR1 is MNHEY, CDR2 SVGAGI, per germline. The CDR3 has 16 amino acids. CDR3 protein: CASRPYRGGSNQPQHF. In nucleotides, the CDR3 is TGTGCCAGCAGACCTTACAGGGGAGGTAGCAATCAGCCCCAGCATTTT.

This clonotype was seen at least ten times. The chain employs TRBV7-9 and TRBJ2-3, with D hard to call. The germline V gene encodes CDR1 SEHNR and CDR2 FQNEAQ (reference sequence). There are 12 residues in the CDR3. The V and J ends lost 5 bases and 0 bases respectively, with 3 bases between them. The CDR3 spells CASSISTDTQYF. DNA of the CDR3: TGTGCCAGCAGCATTAGCACAGATACGCAGTATTTT. The entire variable domain, with the rest obtained from reference TRBV7-9 and TRBJ2-3, is as follows: DTGVSQNPRHKITKRGQNVTFRCDPISEHNRLYWYRQTLGQGPEFLTYFQNEAQLEKSRLLSDRFSAERPKGSFSTLEIQRTEQGDSAMYLCASSISTDTQYFGPGTRLTVL.

This clonotype has ten or more counts. V gene TRBV10-3 combines with J gene TRBJ2-3; tentative D call: TRBD1 (7 bases). Germline CDR1 and CDR2: ENHRY and SYGVKD. The CDR3 has 17 amino acids. V was shortened by 2 bases and J by 0 bases, with 15 bases between the two germline ends. In DNA form, the CDR3 reads TGTGCCATCAGTGAGACGGCGGGACAGCTTAGCACAGATACGCAGTATTTT. Translation gives CAISETAGQLSTDTQYF.

The rearrangement links TRBV15 to TRBJ2-1, with D perhaps TRBD1 (5 bases). Germline V CDR1 and CDR2: LNHNV, YYDKDF (reference sequence). The CDR3 runs 16 residues. The V and J ends lost 0 bases and 2 bases respectively, with 11 bases between them. The CDR3 DNA is TGTGCCACCAGCAGAGATCAGCAGGGTGCCTACAATGAGCAGTTCTTC. Protein: CATSRDQQGAYNEQFF. The full variable domain, with the rest looked up from reference TRBV15 and TRBJ2-1, is DAMVIQNPRYQVTQFGKPVTLSCSQTLNHNVMYWYQQKSSQAPKLLFHYYDKDFNNEADTPDNFQSRRPNTSFCFLDIRSPGLGDTAMYLCATSRDQQGAYNEQFFGPGTRLTVL.

Only a few counts were recorded for this clonotype. This chain uses TRBV12-3 or TRBV12-4 with TRBJ2-1; maybe TRBD1 (5 bases). The CDR3 contains 12 residues. The V gene lost 6 bases and the J gene lost 8 bases, with 11 bases spanning the gap. CDR3: CASRLLGHEQFF. CDR3 sequence (DNA): TGTGCCAGCAGACTCCTGGGGCATGAGCAGTTCTTC.

This clonotype was seen many times. The V gene is TRBV20-1, the J gene TRBJ2-2, with 9 bases aligning to TRBD2. Germline trimming cut 1 base from V and 1 base from J; bases unmatched to any gene: 10. Germline loops: CDR1 DFQATT, CDR2 SNEGSKA (reference sequence). This CDR3 region has 18 residues. This chain's CDR3 is CSARVSGGRDWNTGELFF. Here the CDR3 DNA reads TGCAGTGCTAGAGTTAGCGGGGGCCGAGACTGGAACACCGGGGAGCTGTTTTTT.

In its sample, this clonotype was seen a few times. The chain uses TRBV29-1 and TRBJ2-5, with 9 nucleotides matching TRBD2. The CDR3 covers 14 residues. Germline assignment: CDR1 SQVTM and CDR2 ANQGSEA. Trimming removed 5 bases from V and 5 bases from J; junction bases left unmatched: 9. The CDR3 sequence is CSVTVAGDGETQYF. CDR3 DNA: TGCAGCGTTACGGTAGCGGGAGACGGTGAGACCCAGTACTTC.

In this sample, this clonotype turned up many times. This rearrangement joins TRBV7-3 to TRBJ2-3, with D unresolved. Germline loops: CDR1 SGHTA, CDR2 FQGTGA. V lost 3 bases, J lost 3 bases, and 16 bases lay in between. This CDR3 has 16 amino acids. In DNA form, the CDR3 reads TGTGCCAGCAGCTTGCCTTTAGGCGCTGGGACAGATACGCAGTATTTT. Translated, it gives CASSLPLGAGTDTQYF. Together with reference TRBV7-3 and TRBJ2-3, the CDR3 gives the full variable domain: GAGVSQTPSNKVTEKGKYVELRCDPISGHTALYWYRQSLGQGPEFLIYFQGTGAADDSGLPNDRFFAVRPEGSVSTLKIQRTERGDSAVYLCASSLPLGAGTDTQYFGPGTRLTVL.

CDR3 residues: CASSRLDATQYF. The CDR3 DNA sequence: TGTGCCAGCAGTCGACTAGACGCTACGCAGTATTTT. The gene calls are TRBV12-3 or TRBV12-4 and TRBJ2-3, with a possible D match to TRBD2 (6 bases). The CDR3 is 12 amino acids. Trimming removed 5 bases at V and 8 bases at J, with 11 bases between.

V is TRBV7-9 and J is TRBJ2-1; D may be TRBD1 (6 bases). Germline V gene data show CDR1 as SEHNR and CDR2 as FQNEAQ (reference sequence). The ends were cut back, 5 bases at V and 8 bases at J, with 16 bases in the middle. The CDR3 consists of 14 residues. CDR3 DNA: TGTGCCAGCAGCCTCCTGGAATGGGGGCATGAGCAGTTCTTC. This translates into CASSLLEWGHEQFF.

The V and J genes are TRBV9 and TRBJ1-1, with TRBD1 as a possible D gene (6 bases). The V gene lost 6 bases and the J gene lost 1 base, with 16 bases spanning the gap. CDR3 length equals 15 residues. Germline assignment: CDR1 SGDLS and CDR2 YYNGEE. CDR3 protein: CASTVGGGGNTEAFF. The CDR3 region has the DNA TGTGCCAGCACGGTAGGGGGTGGGGGGAACACTGAAGCTTTCTTT.

The chain couples TRBV12-5 to TRBJ1-5; 8 bases agree with TRBD1. Germline V CDR1 and CDR2: LGHNT, FRNRAP. V was clipped by 3 bases and J by 3 bases; unmatched bases: 7. This CDR3 spans 16 amino acids. In DNA, the CDR3 is TGTGCTAGTGGTTTAACCTGGACAGGGAACAATCAGCCCCAGCATTTT. Its protein is CASGLTWTGNNQPQHF.

V usage is TRBV20-1 and J usage is TRBJ2-3; 7 bases match TRBD1. The V and J ends lost 4 bases and 4 bases, in that order; junction bases with no gene match: 8. CDR1 DFQATT and CDR2 SNEGSKA come from the germline V gene (reference sequence). CDR3 length equals 14 residues. The CDR3 loop is CSATTTGDADTQYF. The CDR3 DNA is TGCAGTGCTACTACCACAGGGGATGCAGATACGCAGTATTTT.

This sequence joins TRBV7-2 and TRBJ2-7; D is uncertain. The CDR3 runs 12 residues. Germline assignment: CDR1 SGHTA and CDR2 FQGNSA. The V end lost 6 bases, the J end lost 0 bases, and 6 bases lay between the germline ends. The chain's CDR3 is CASRKGSYEQYF. CDR3 sequence (DNA): TGTGCCAGCAGAAAGGGCTCCTACGAGCAGTACTTC.

The rearrangement links TRBV12-3 or TRBV12-4 to TRBJ2-3; D could derive from TRBD1 or TRBD2 (6 bases each). The ends were cut back, 5 bases at V and 11 bases at J, with 20 bases in the middle. This CDR3 region has 14 residues. Here the CDR3 DNA reads TGTGCCAGCAGTCGCGCGGGACAAGGGCAGGGGCAGTATTTT. Protein: CASSRAGQGQGQYF.

V gene TRBV19 combines with J gene TRBJ2-3, with TRBD2 as a possible D gene (6 bases). The CDR3 spans 13 residues. CDR1 and CDR2 (germline): LNHDA, SQIVND (reference sequence). Trimming removed 6 bases at V and 4 bases at J, with 11 bases between. The CDR3 sequence is CASREGRADTQYF. DNA for the CDR3: TGTGCCAGTAGGGAGGGAAGAGCAGATACGCAGTATTTT.

The chain is built from TRBV5-6 and TRBJ2-1; D could derive from TRBD1 or TRBD2 (5 bases each). Deletions cut 3 bases from V and 9 bases from J, with 19 bases between. The CDR3 contains 15 residues. Germline V lookup: CDR1 SGHDT, CDR2 YYEEEE. Here the CDR3 reads CASSSSGTLSLEQFF. In DNA form, the CDR3 reads TGTGCCAGCAGCTCCTCAGGGACCCTCTCTCTTGAGCAGTTCTTC.

This CDR3 reads CASSPKIPTPGVGEQFF. Here the CDR3 DNA reads TGTGCCAGCAGCCCAAAGATTCCCACCCCGGGGGTGGGTGAGCAGTTCTTC. The rearrangement joins TRBV7-3 to TRBJ2-1; D might be TRBD2 (6 bases). With 5 bases removed from V and 9 bases from J, the gap between germline ends came to 26 bases. The CDR3 totals 17 residues. Germline V lookup: CDR1 SGHTA, CDR2 FQGTGA.

V usage is TRBV12-3 or TRBV12-4 and J usage is TRBJ1-3; D is unclear. Trimming took 4 bases from V and 3 from J, leaving 13 bases between them. The CDR3 extends over 15 amino acids. CDR3 protein: CASSSPEGNGNTIYF. The CDR3 region has the DNA TGTGCCAGCAGTTCGCCAGAGGGTAATGGAAACACCATATATTTT.

This clonotype was detected a few times. The CDR3 nucleotides read TGTGCCAGCAGCCTGTCCCACACCGGGGAGCTGTTTTTT. Its protein product is CASSLSHTGELFF. The rearrangement joins TRBV11-2 to TRBJ2-2; no definite D call. From germline, CDR1 is SGHAT and CDR2 FQNNGV. Trimming stripped 5 bases from V and 3 bases from J, with 7 bases between. This CDR3 has 13 residues. Complete variable domain (other parts from reference TRBV11-2 and TRBJ2-2): EAGVAQSPRYKIIEKRQSVAFWCNPISGHATLYWYQQILGQGPKLLIQFQNNGVVDDSQLPKDRFSAERLKGVDSTLKIQPAKLEDSAVYLCASSLSHTGELFFGEGSRLTVL.

This clonotype was recorded many times. The V gene is TRBV4-3, the J gene TRBJ2-7; perhaps TRBD2 as D (6 bases). The germline gives CDR1 LGHNA, CDR2 YSLEER. Trimming removed 0 bases at V and 3 bases at J, with 15 bases between. The CDR3 is 16 residues long. CDR3 residues: CASSQEFDGSNYEQYF. CDR3 in DNA: TGCGCCAGCAGCCAAGAATTTGACGGGAGTAACTACGAGCAGTACTTC.

This chain links TRBV7-8 with TRBJ2-2; D tentatively fits TRBD1 or TRBD2 (5 bases each). CDR1 SGHVS and CDR2 FQNEAQ come from the germline V gene. Deletions cut 4 bases from V and 3 bases from J, with 12 bases between. The CDR3 is 15 amino acids. CDR3 bases: TGTGCCAGCAGCTACCGGGACCGAGACACCGGGGAGCTGTTTTTT. Translation gives CASSYRDRDTGELFF.

Ten or more counts support this clonotype. The rearrangement links TRBV29-1 to TRBJ1-2, with a tentative D call TRBD1 (6 bases). Germline V lookup: CDR1 SQVTM, CDR2 ANQGSEA. Trimming left V 1 base short and J 4 bases short, with 19 bases between. The CDR3 is 16 residues long. The CDR3: CSVEAEWRGISYGYTF. The CDR3 DNA is TGCAGCGTTGAAGCGGAATGGAGGGGGATTAGCTATGGCTACACCTTC. Using reference TRBV29-1 and TRBJ1-2 for the parts outside the CDR3, the full variable domain is SAVISQKPSRDICQRGTSLTIQCQVDSQVTMMFWYRQQPGQSLTLIATANQGSEATYESGFVIDKFPISRPNLTFSTLTVSNMSPEDSSIYLCSVEAEWRGISYGYTFGSGTRLTVV.

The chain is built from TRBV29-1 and TRBJ1-2; D is ambiguous. Germline lookup yields CDR1 SQVTM and CDR2 ANQGSEA. The CDR3 is made up of 9 amino acids. The ends were cut back, 7 bases at V and 8 bases at J, with 8 bases in the middle. The CDR3 coding sequence is TGCAGCGCCGAGGAGGGCTACACCTTC. Its protein is CSAEEGYTF.

The V gene is TRBV25-1, the J gene TRBJ1-2; D unresolved. Germline assignment: CDR1 MGHDK and CDR2 SYGVNS. The CDR3 contains 10 residues. The germline V and J ends were trimmed by 6 bases and 5 bases, with 4 bases remaining between them. DNA of the CDR3: TGTGCCAGCAGGCGGTATGGCTACACCTTC. It codes for CASRRYGYTF.